This paragraph reports one T cell receptor (beta chain). As yet, its antigen is unknown. This entry comes from a study of T cell responses to AZD1222 COVID-19 vaccine. Findings and limits, study-wide: Nearly half of the spike-specific TCRs reportedly recognize variant regions that carry no mutations. The peak T cell response came first, and repertoires were sampled only after it.

Analyses pooled second doses at about 4 or about 12 weeks. V shed 3 bases and J shed 4 bases, with 12 bases lying between them. There are 14 residues in the CDR3. CDR1 is SGDLS and CDR2 is YYNGEE in the germline V gene. Sequenced by immunoSEQ multiplex PCR; TCRdb stores in-frame clones only, minus some. Found here are over 80,000 clones, approximately 90% of them singletons; the top ten hold around 8.6%. V and J are TRBV9 and TRBJ2-3; the D gene is possibly TRBD2 (5 bases). The sample here was peripheral blood, taken 28 days after the second AZD1222 dose. The sequence came from an adult who received the AZD1222 COVID-19 vaccine. CDR3 region: CASSGTVTADTQYF. DNA of the CDR3: TGTGCCAGCAGCGGGACTGTGACCGCAGATACGCAGTATTTT.